These 26 T cell receptor beta chains were all obtained from the same sample, sequenced in a study of shared clonotypes between healthy human individuals. The method was immunoSEQ multiplex PCR; TCRdb's version includes in-frame clones alone and lacks a portion of them. The sample consists of fewer than 200,000 clones, around 93% of them appearing once. Material for sequencing was naive CD4+ T cells sorted from blood. As for subset: CD45RA+ positively selected. The receptors come from a young woman in good health.

The J gene is TRBJ1-2, the V gene TRBV5-4; D unresolved. CDR3 length equals 13 residues. The V end lost 0 bases, the J end lost 4 bases, and 7 bases lay between the germline ends. Per the germline V gene, CDR1 is SGHNT and CDR2 is YYREEE (reference sequence). The CDR3 region has the DNA TGTGCCAGCAGCTTGGCCGGGTCCTATGGCTACACCTTC. Protein: CASSLAGSYGYTF.

This clone was recorded only once. The chain is built from TRBV18 and TRBJ2-7; tentative D call: TRBD2 (6 bases). CDR1 and CDR2 from the germline V gene are KGHSH and LQKENI. V was trimmed by 3 bases and J by 3 bases, leaving 21 bases between them. The CDR3 is made up of 17 amino acids. CDR3 loop: CASSPLITGTPGYEQYF. The CDR3 DNA reads TGTGCCAGCTCACCTCTTATAACCGGGACTCCTGGCTACGAGCAGTACTTC.

The chain combines TRBV9 with TRBJ1-3, with D unclear. Germline CDR1 is SGDLS and CDR2 is YYNGEE. V was shortened by 1 base and J by 0 bases, with 5 bases between the two germline ends. The CDR3 consists of 14 residues. Written as DNA, the CDR3 is TGTGCCAGCAGCGTACCAGGCTCTGGAAACACCATATATTTT. This codes for CASSVPGSGNTIYF.

The V gene is TRBV6-6, the J gene TRBJ2-5; D perhaps matches TRBD2 (5 bases). The J call may be mistaken, given a closer DNA end match to TRBJ2-7. The V gene's germline CDR1 is MNHNY and CDR2 SVGAGI (reference sequence). This CDR3 is 13 amino acids long. Here the CDR3 DNA reads TGTGCCAGCAGTTCCACTAGGTCGAACGAGCAGTACTTC. This sequence encodes CASSSTRSNEQYF.

This clone was seen once. This chain joins TRBV28 and TRBJ1-1; D might be TRBD1 (5 bases). The V and J ends lost 4 bases and 4 bases respectively, with 19 bases between them. The V gene's germline CDR1 is MDHEN and CDR2 SYDVKM. The CDR3 loop spans 16 amino acids. The CDR3 region is CASSSASSVGGTEAFF. CDR3 DNA: TGTGCCAGCAGTTCCGCCTCCTCGGTGGGGGGCACTGAAGCTTTCTTT. Filled out from reference TRBV28 and TRBJ1-1, the complete variable domain reads DVKVTQSSRYLVKRTGEKVFLECVQDMDHENMFWYRQDPGLGLRLIYFSYDVKMKEKGDIPEGYSVSREKKERFSLILESASTNQTSMYLCASSSASSVGGTEAFFGQGTRLTVV.

The chain links TRBV7-9 to TRBJ2-3; D possibly corresponds to TRBD2 (5 bases). V was pared by 1 base and J by 1 base, with 9 bases between. The CDR3 contains 15 residues. Germline loops: CDR1 SEHNR, CDR2 FQNEAQ (reference sequence). In DNA form, the CDR3 reads TGTGCCAGCAGCTTAGTCCCGCGGGGCACAGATACGCAGTATTTT. It is translated as CASSLVPRGTDTQYF.

The genes are TRBV28 and TRBJ1-1, with D possibly matching TRBD1 (5 bases). V was trimmed by 4 bases and J by 4 bases, leaving 13 bases between them. Germline values: CDR1 MDHEN, CDR2 SYDVKM. The CDR3 consists of 14 residues. CDR3 amino acids: CASSSGGGPTEAFF. CDR3 nucleotides: TGTGCCAGCAGTTCTGGCGGGGGACCCACTGAAGCTTTCTTT.

This clone has only a few counts. Other DNA sequences in this sample translate to the same CDR3. V gene TRBV5-1 combines with J gene TRBJ1-5, with 8 bases matching TRBD1. CDR1 and CDR2 (germline): SGHRS, YFSETQ. The CDR3 contains 14 residues. Trimming cost V 4 bases and J 7 bases; bases outside gene matches: 7. The CDR3 reads CASSLGQGGQPQHF. For the CDR3, the DNA is TGCGCCAGCAGCCTAGGACAGGGCGGGCAGCCCCAGCATTTT.

The rearrangement uses TRBV7-2 and TRBJ2-7; D unclear. This CDR3 contains 15 residues. CDR1 is SGHTA and CDR2 is FQGNSA in the germline V gene. With 2 bases removed from V and 6 bases from J, the gap between germline ends came to 17 bases. In DNA form, the CDR3 reads TGTGCCAGCAGCTTAAATTCAGGCGCTCGGGTCGAGCAGTACTTC. It codes for CASSLNSGARVEQYF.

V and J are TRBV19 and TRBJ2-2; maybe TRBD2 (6 bases). Trimming removed 1 base at V and 7 bases at J, with 19 bases between. This CDR3 is built from 17 residues. Germline CDR1 and CDR2: LNHDA and SQIVND (reference sequence). The CDR3 region is CASSIGPTGLPGGELFF. Here the CDR3 DNA reads TGTGCCAGTAGTATAGGCCCTACGGGACTCCCTGGCGGGGAGCTGTTTTTT.

This rearrangement joins TRBV18 to TRBJ2-1; D is unresolved. Between the trimmed V and J ends, which lost 3 bases and 2 bases, there was a span of 5 bases. Per the germline V gene, CDR1 is KGHSH and CDR2 is LQKENI. This CDR3 comprises 13 residues. The chain's CDR3 is CASSPTTYNEQFF. DNA for the CDR3: TGTGCCAGCTCACCGACAACCTACAATGAGCAGTTCTTC.

This clone was seen a handful of times. The rearrangement joins TRBV27 to TRBJ1-5, with D unclear. Trimming took 8 bases from V and 7 from J, leaving 9 bases between them. Germline V CDR1 and CDR2: MNHEY, SMNVEV (reference sequence). The CDR3 totals 11 residues. CDR3: CASGPRQPQHF. Here the CDR3 DNA reads TGTGCCAGCGGTCCTAGGCAGCCCCAGCATTTT.

The chain uses TRBV29-1 and TRBJ2-1, with D possibly TRBD2 on 5 matching bases. Trimming pared 7 bases from V and 6 bases from J, leaving 10 bases between. Germline lookup yields CDR1 SQVTM and CDR2 ANQGSEA. The length of the CDR3 is 11 residues. CDR3 sequence: CSGRAGNEQFF. Here the CDR3 DNA reads TGCAGCGGTCGGGCGGGCAATGAGCAGTTCTTC.

The chain joins TRBV19 to TRBJ2-2; TRBD1 aligns across 8 bases. In germline, CDR1 is LNHDA, CDR2 SQIVND (reference sequence). The CDR3 contains 17 residues. V shed 1 base, J shed 4 bases, and the junction held 8 bases outside the gene matches. The CDR3: CASSIVAQGVSTGELFF. The CDR3 bases are TGTGCCAGTAGTATAGTTGCACAGGGGGTGAGCACCGGGGAGCTGTTTTTT.

V usage is TRBV6-1 and J usage is TRBJ1-3, with no clear D. V lost 4 bases and J lost 2, with 15 bases in between. CDR3 length equals 16 residues. Looked up from germline, CDR1 is MNHNS and CDR2 is SASEGT. The CDR3 is CASSAVGISAGNTIYF. The CDR3 region has the DNA TGTGCCAGCAGTGCCGTGGGAATTTCGGCTGGAAACACCATATATTTT.

Here the CDR3 reads CASSLSLAGVFYEQYF. CDR3 DNA: TGCGCCAGCAGCCTTTCACTAGCGGGAGTTTTTTACGAGCAGTACTTC. The V and J genes are TRBV4-1 and TRBJ2-5; TRBD2 matches 11 bases. The DNA end is a closer match to TRBJ2-7, so the J assignment may be wrong. From germline, CDR1 is MGHRA and CDR2 YSYEKL. The CDR3 consists of 16 residues.

CDR3 amino acids: CASSPRWINQPQHF. CDR3 sequence (DNA): TGCGCCAGCAGCCCCCGCTGGATCAATCAGCCCCAGCATTTT. The chain has TRBV4-1 and TRBJ1-5; D gene uncertain. V was clipped by 4 bases and J by 3 bases, with 10 bases between them. The CDR3 is 14 amino acids. The germline CDR1 and CDR2 sequences are MGHRA and YSYEKL.

This sequence joins TRBV2 and TRBJ2-1, with 12 nucleotides matching TRBD2. V was pared by 2 bases and J by 8 bases, with 4 bases of the junction left unmatched. Germline V gene lookup returns CDR1 SNHLY and CDR2 FYNNEI. This CDR3 comprises 15 residues. The CDR3 reads CASSETSGRWDEQFF. The CDR3 nucleotides read TGTGCCAGCAGTGAAACTAGCGGGAGGTGGGATGAGCAGTTCTTC.

The chain combines TRBV19 with TRBJ1-1; D is ambiguous. The CDR3 spans 14 residues. Trimming stripped 5 bases from V and 1 base from J, with 11 bases between. Germline-derived CDR1 and CDR2 are LNHDA and SQIVND (reference sequence). CDR3 sequence reads: CASSANKKNTEAFF. In DNA form, the CDR3 reads TGTGCCAGTAGTGCGAACAAGAAGAACACTGAAGCTTTCTTT.

On this clone itself: Additional DNA sequences in this sample encode the identical CDR3. The DNA for the CDR3 is TGTGCCAGCTCACCTCCGGGGGGGGCCTACGAGCAGTACTTC. Translation: CASSPPGGAYEQYF. The chain recombines TRBV18 with TRBJ2-7; TRBD2 agrees at 8 bases. The CDR3 contains 14 residues. The V segment lost 3 bases and the J segment 2 bases; nucleotides outside the gene matches: 3. The germline gives CDR1 KGHSH, CDR2 LQKENI.

The CDR3 nucleotides read TGTGCCAGCAGCCAAGACACTAGCGGGGGAGGCGACGAGCAGTACTTC. Translated, it gives CASSQDTSGGGDEQYF. V and J are TRBV4-2 and TRBJ2-7; TRBD2 agrees at 11 bases. CDR1 LGHNA and CDR2 YNFKEQ come from the germline V gene. J was trimmed by 5 bases and V by 0 bases; bases with no gene match: 6. CDR3 size: 16 residues.

The rearrangement uses TRBV4-1 and TRBJ2-7; maybe TRBD1 (6 bases). V was clipped by 0 bases and J by 1 base, with 13 bases between them. The CDR3 length is 16 residues. Germline values: CDR1 MGHRA, CDR2 YSYEKL. Here the CDR3 reads CASSQDLGAISYEQYF. Written as DNA, the CDR3 is TGCGCCAGCAGCCAAGATCTGGGGGCTATATCCTACGAGCAGTACTTC.

This clone appeared once. The chain uses TRBV18 and TRBJ1-2; D is possibly TRBD1 (5 bases). Germline V gene sequence: CDR1 KGHSH, CDR2 LQKENI. V dropped 3 bases and J dropped 8 bases, with 13 bases sitting between them. This CDR3 is 13 amino acids long. The CDR3, as DNA: TGTGCCAGCTCACCTAGTGCCAGGGACGGCTACACCTTC. Amino acid sequence: CASSPSARDGYTF.

The chain has TRBV14 and TRBJ2-1; 8 bases are shared with TRBD2. CDR1 and CDR2 from the germline V gene are SGHDN and FVKESK. This CDR3 is 16 amino acids long. The V and J ends lost 5 bases and 2 bases, in that order; junction bases with no gene match: 8. CDR3 residues: CASSVLAGNAYNEQFF. CDR3 nucleotide sequence: TGTGCCAGCAGCGTTCTAGCGGGCAACGCCTACAATGAGCAGTTCTTC.

The rearrangement uses TRBV6-5 and TRBJ2-2; D call uncertain. The CDR3 totals 15 residues. CDR1 and CDR2 from the germline V gene are MNHEY and SVGAGI. V was shortened by 0 bases and J by 1 base, with 6 bases between the two germline ends. The CDR3 region has the DNA TGTGCCAGCAGTTACTCGACGGTGAACACCGGGGAGCTGTTTTTT. Translating gives CASSYSTVNTGELFF.

In this sample, this clone turned up once. The genes are TRBV13 and TRBJ2-2, with no clear D. The CDR3 is 14 amino acids. The V end lost 5 bases, the J end lost 6 bases, and 13 bases lay between the germline ends. The germline V gene encodes CDR1 PRHDT and CDR2 FYEKMQ (reference sequence). CDR3 amino acids: CASSPGLVAGELFF. For the CDR3, the DNA is TGTGCCAGCAGCCCAGGCCTTGTAGCCGGGGAGCTGTTTTTT.